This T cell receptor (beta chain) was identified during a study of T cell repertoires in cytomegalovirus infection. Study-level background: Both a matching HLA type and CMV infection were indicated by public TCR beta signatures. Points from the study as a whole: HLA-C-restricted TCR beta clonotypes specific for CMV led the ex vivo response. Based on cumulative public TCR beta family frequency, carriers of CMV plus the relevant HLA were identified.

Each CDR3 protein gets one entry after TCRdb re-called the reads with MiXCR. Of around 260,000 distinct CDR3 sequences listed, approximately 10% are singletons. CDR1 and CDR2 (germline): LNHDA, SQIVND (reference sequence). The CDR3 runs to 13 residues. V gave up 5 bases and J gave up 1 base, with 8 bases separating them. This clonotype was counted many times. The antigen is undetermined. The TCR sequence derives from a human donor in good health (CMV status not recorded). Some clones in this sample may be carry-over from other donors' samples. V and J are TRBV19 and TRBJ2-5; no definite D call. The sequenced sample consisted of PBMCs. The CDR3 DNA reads TGTGCCAGTAGTCGCCCATCCCAAGAGACCCAGTACTTC. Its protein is CASSRPSQETQYF.